Listed below are T cell receptor beta chains from one sample, sequenced in a study of cytomegalovirus exposure and HLA in healthy donors. Produced via immunoSEQ multiplex PCR; TCRdb's table is partial and in-frame only. The profile shows roughly 100,000 clones, 60% to 85% of them singletons. The sample comprised PBMCs. Receptor source: a man aged 50-59 years in good health and CMV-seropositive. CDR3s include the opening cysteine and the closing phenylalanine or tryptophan. D genes are given only for firm matches. Expanded clones are given a class, and other clones once, few, many or no size at all.

>TRBD2|TRBJ2-1|.|TRBV10-3
TGTGCCATCAGCCTAGGACTAGCGGGAGGGCCATTTTCCTACAATGAGCAGTTCTTC
CAISLGLAGGPFSYNEQFF
>TRBD2|TRBJ2-3|.|TRBV9
TGTGCCAGCAGCTCCGGGGCGGGGGAAGAGTCAGATACGCAGTATTTT
CASSSGAGEESDTQYF
>TRBD2|TRBJ2-2|.|TRBV6-1
TGTGCCAGCAGTGAAGTAGGACTAGCGGGATACACCGGGGAGCTGTTTTTT
CASSEVGLAGYTGELFF
>TRBD1|TRBJ2-1|.|TRBV5-1
TGCGCCAGCAGTCGGGACAGGGGAGCCGAGCAGTTCTTC
CASSRDRGAEQFF
>TRBD1|TRBJ2-1|.|TRBV7-2
TGTGCCAGCAGCTTAGTTGGGACAGGGGGCACCAATTATGAGCAGTTCTTC
CASSLVGTGGTNYEQFF
>.|TRBJ1-5|.|TRBV6-1
TGTGCCAGCAGCGAACAGGGAGGGGTGAGCAATCAGCCCCAGCATTTT
CASSEQGGVSNQPQHF
>.|TRBJ2-5|.|TRBV21-1
TGTGCCACCCCTACAGAGACCCAGTACTTC
CATPTETQYF
>TRBD2|TRBJ2-3|few|TRBV28
TGTGCCAGCAGTTCCCCCTTTAGACTAGCGAGCACAGATACGCAGTATTTT
CASSSPFRLASTDTQYF
>TRBD1|TRBJ1-1|.|TRBV28
TGTGCCAGCAGCAGCAGCGGGACAGGGGGATTGAACACTGAAGCTTTCTTT
CASSSSGTGGLNTEAFF
>TRBD1|TRBJ1-4|.|TRBV5-1
TGCGCCAGCAGCCTACTCGGACAGGGAGGAGAAAAACTGTTTTTT
CASSLLGQGGEKLFF
>.|TRBJ2-7|.|TRBV2
TGTGCCAGCACCTTGGGACTCTACGAGCAGTACTTC
CASTLGLYEQYF
>TRBD2|TRBJ2-7|.|TRBV7-3
TGTGCCAGCAGCTTAACAGCGGGAGAAACCTACGAGCAGTACTTC
CASSLTAGETYEQYF
>.|TRBJ1-3|.|TRBV5-4
TGTGCCAGCAGCCCAGGGACAAATTTGCGGAACACCATATATTTT
CASSPGTNLRNTIYF
>TRBD1|TRBJ2-7|.|TRBV29-1
TGCAGCGTTGAAGGTGGGACAGGGTCAGGCTACGAGCAGTACTTC
CSVEGGTGSGYEQYF
>.|TRBJ1-1|.|TRBV18
TGTGCCAGCTCACCCCGGAGGGCGGGCACTGAAGCTTTCTTT
CASSPRRAGTEAFF
>.|TRBJ2-3|.|TRBV27
TGTGCCAGCAGACAGACAGTGGATTGGACAGATACGCAGTATTTT
CASRQTVDWTDTQYF
>.|TRBJ2-1|.|TRBV7-9
TGTGCCAGCAGCTCCCGAGGTAGCGCGACTTACAATGAGCAGTTCTTC
CASSSRGSATYNEQFF